Following are 22 T cell receptor beta chains from one sample sequenced in a study of T cells after yellow fever vaccination. In TCRdb, the 5' RACE reads were re-called with MiXCR into one record per CDR3 protein. The data show around 120,000 distinct CDR3 sequences, roughly 15% seen once. The specimen was CD8+ T cells sorted from PBMCs, collected 5 days after the yellow fever booster vaccination. The receptors stem from a young man who received the YFV17D yellow fever vaccine.

This chain connects TRBV11-2 to TRBJ2-7, with 16 nucleotides matching TRBD2. This CDR3 is 18 amino acids long. After removal of 4 bases from V and 6 bases from J, the junction contained 12 bases not matched to a gene. CDR1 SGHAT and CDR2 FQNNGV come from the germline V gene. CDR3 loop: CASSSSPGLAGGPGEQYF. The CDR3 nucleotides are TGTGCCAGCAGCTCGAGTCCGGGACTAGCGGGGGGGCCCGGCGAGCAGTACTTC.

This clonotype appeared a few times. V is TRBV12-3 or TRBV12-4 and J is TRBJ2-5; TRBD2 might be the D (5 bases). The CDR3 sequence is 14 residues long. Trimming cost V 6 bases and J 0 bases, with 11 bases left between them. CDR3: CASSRRGYQETQYF. In DNA, the CDR3 is TGTGCCAGCAGCCGACGGGGATACCAAGAGACCCAGTACTTC.

In this sample, this clonotype turned up a few times. The V and J genes are TRBV27 and TRBJ2-5; 8 bases match TRBD2. Germline values: CDR1 MNHEY, CDR2 SMNVEV (reference sequence). CDR3 length: 17 residues. V trimming: 0 bases; J trimming: 3 bases; junction bases outside the gene matches: 9. The CDR3 here is CASSLSAWAAGEETQYF. CDR3 nucleotides: TGTGCCAGCAGTTTATCGGCTTGGGCAGCGGGGGAAGAGACCCAGTACTTC.

This clonotype showed up just a few times. The chain couples TRBV4-3 to TRBJ2-2; tentatively, D is TRBD1 (5 bases). Trimming took 0 bases from V and 0 from J, leaving 8 bases between them. Germline loops: CDR1 LGHNA, CDR2 YSLEER. CDR3 length: 16 amino acids. CDR3 DNA: TGCGCCAGCAGCCAAGATTCAGGGTCGAACACCGGGGAGCTGTTTTTT. Its translation: CASSQDSGSNTGELFF.

This CDR3 reads CASSIARQGGQPQHF. DNA for the CDR3: TGTGCCAGTAGTATCGCCCGACAGGGTGGACAGCCCCAGCATTTT. This rearrangement joins TRBV19 to TRBJ1-5, with 7 bases that match TRBD1. Losses at the gene ends were 3 bases for V and 7 bases for J; bases not matched to a gene: 9. From germline, CDR1 is LNHDA and CDR2 SQIVND (reference sequence). The CDR3 contains 15 residues.

The genes are TRBV7-9 and TRBJ2-5, with 9 nucleotides matching TRBD2. V was pared by 7 bases and J by 0 bases, with 15 bases of the junction left unmatched. The length of the CDR3 is 18 residues. Germline V gene sequence: CDR1 SEHNR, CDR2 FQNEAQ (reference sequence). CDR3 DNA: TGTGCCAGCATCACCCGATCGACTAGCGGTCCGTACCAAGAGACCCAGTACTTC. Protein product: CASITRSTSGPYQETQYF.

J is TRBJ2-5 and V is TRBV7-9; 7 nucleotides line up with TRBD2. This CDR3 has 17 residues. V lost 2 bases and J lost 0; bases outside the gene matches: 9. Germline CDR1 and CDR2: SEHNR and FQNEAQ (reference sequence). In DNA form, the CDR3 reads TGTGCCAGCAGCTTAAGCGGGGCAGGAGTGTACCAAGAGACCCAGTACTTC. It encodes CASSLSGAGVYQETQYF.

The rearrangement links TRBV4-3 to TRBJ2-7; 10 bases map to TRBD1. Trimming cost V 1 base and J 3 bases; bases outside gene matches: 3. Germline CDR1 and CDR2: LGHNA and YSLEER. The CDR3 has 15 amino acids. This chain's CDR3 is CASSQAGTGVYEQYF. The CDR3 DNA sequence: TGCGCCAGCAGCCAAGCCGGGACAGGGGTCTACGAGCAGTACTTC.

The rearrangement links TRBV6-5 to TRBJ2-1; D remains unclear. Germline V lookup: CDR1 MNHEY, CDR2 SVGAGI. The CDR3 covers 10 residues. V gave up 2 bases and J gave up 12 bases, with 5 bases separating them. CDR3 DNA: TGTGCCAGCAGTTACCCGCGGCAGTTCTTC. Encoded protein: CASSYPRQFF.

There are a few counts of this clonotype. V is TRBV25-1 and J is TRBJ2-7; D gene uncertain. V was pared by 8 bases and J by 3 bases, with 5 bases between. Germline V lookup: CDR1 MGHDK, CDR2 SYGVNS. CDR3 length: 10 residues. In DNA, the CDR3 is TGTGCCAGCGGGAACTACGAGCAGTACTTC. Translated, it gives CASGNYEQYF.

This clonotype was seen a few times. CDR3 coding DNA: TGTGCCAGCAGCAAAGCGGGACTAGCGGGGGCCGATTCCTACGAGCAGTACGTC. Protein product: CASSKAGLAGADSYEQYV. The chain employs TRBV21-1 and TRBJ2-7; the table gives TRBD2 as D, unverified against the DNA. TRBV21-1 is listed as a pseudogene. CDR3 length: 18 amino acids.

This clonotype has just a few counts. The chain is built from TRBV7-9 and TRBJ2-7; D remains unclear. This CDR3 contains 12 residues. The germline V gene has CDR1 SEHNR and CDR2 FQNEAQ (reference sequence). V dropped 5 bases and J dropped 5 bases, with 10 bases sitting between them. As DNA, the CDR3 is TGTGCCAGCAGCCCAGACGCTCACGAGCAGTACTTC. The encoded protein is CASSPDAHEQYF. Combining the CDR3 with reference TRBV7-9 and TRBJ2-7 gives the whole variable domain DTGVSQNPRHKITKRGQNVTFRCDPISEHNRLYWYRQTLGQGPEFLTYFQNEAQLEKSRLLSDRFSAERPKGSFSTLEIQRTEQGDSAMYLCASSPDAHEQYFGPGTRLTVT.

Here the CDR3 reads CASSQDLVPLSGYTF. CDR3 nucleotide sequence: TGCGCCAGCAGCCAAGACTTGGTCCCATTATCTGGCTACACCTTC. The rearrangement joins TRBV4-3 to TRBJ1-2, with D hard to call. V lost 0 bases and J lost 7, with 15 bases in between. Looked up from germline, CDR1 is LGHNA and CDR2 is YSLEER. This CDR3 has 15 residues.

The rearrangement uses TRBV29-1 and TRBJ2-3; D perhaps matches TRBD2 (6 bases). The length of the CDR3 is 13 residues. V gave up 6 bases and J gave up 9 bases, with 19 bases separating them. Germline lookup yields CDR1 SQVTM and CDR2 ANQGSEA. Here the CDR3 reads CSVQPRDSRTQYF. CDR3 in DNA: TGCAGCGTCCAACCCCGGGACTCGAGGACGCAGTATTTT.

This clonotype was counted only a few times. CDR3 nucleotide sequence: TGCAGTGCTAGAGCCGGCGGGACAGGGGGCACAGATACGCAGTATTTT. Its translation: CSARAGGTGGTDTQYF. This rearrangement joins TRBV20-1 to TRBJ2-3; 10 bases match TRBD1. Per germline, CDR1 DFQATT and CDR2 SNEGSKA (reference sequence). The V segment lost 1 base and the J segment 1 base; nucleotides outside the gene matches: 5. The CDR3 runs 16 residues.

This clonotype was detected only a few times. The V and J genes are TRBV20-1 and TRBJ1-2, with D uncertain. The CDR3 runs 12 residues. Trimming pared 7 bases from V and 7 bases from J, leaving 16 bases between. Germline CDR1 DFQATT, CDR2 SNEGSKA (reference sequence). The CDR3 reads CSVSQLRSGYTF. The CDR3 bases are TGCAGTGTCAGTCAGCTCCGTAGTGGCTACACCTTC.

This clonotype was recorded a few times. The CDR3 bases are TGTGCCAGCAGTTCCACGTGGGGCACTGAAGCTTTCTTT. It translates to CASSSTWGTEAFF. The rearrangement links TRBV6-5 to TRBJ1-1; D is ambiguous. The CDR3 length is 13 residues. Per the germline V gene, CDR1 is MNHEY and CDR2 is SVGAGI. Trimming cost V 4 bases and J 4 bases, with 10 bases left between them.

This clonotype was seen only a few times. This rearrangement joins TRBV4-3 to TRBJ2-2; D possibly corresponds to TRBD2 (6 bases). The CDR3 covers 16 residues. The germline gives CDR1 LGHNA, CDR2 YSLEER. V lost 6 bases and J lost 1, with 15 bases in between. The CDR3 here is CASSSSGEVNTGELFF. The CDR3 coding sequence is TGCGCCAGCAGTTCGTCGGGGGAAGTGAACACCGGGGAGCTGTTTTTT.

This clonotype was seen ten or more times. CDR3 sequence reads: CASSPAAGITGELFF. DNA for the CDR3: TGTGCCAGCAGTCCGGCGGCAGGGATCACCGGGGAGCTGTTTTTT. The rearrangement uses TRBV12-3 or TRBV12-4 and TRBJ2-2; D is perhaps TRBD1 (5 bases). V lost 5 bases and J lost 4, with 14 bases in between. The CDR3 runs 15 residues.

This clonotype has only a few counts. This chain uses TRBV12-3 or TRBV12-4 with TRBJ1-2, with D perhaps TRBD1 (5 bases). The V end was cut by 6 bases, the J end by 4 bases, with 9 bases between. The CDR3 is made up of 12 amino acids. CDR3 bases: TGTGCCAGCAGCCTCGACAGCTATGGCTACACCTTC. It codes for CASSLDSYGYTF.

The chain employs TRBV7-9 and TRBJ2-7, with D unresolved. The germline V and J ends were trimmed by 5 bases and 2 bases, with 7 bases remaining between them. Germline lookup yields CDR1 SEHNR and CDR2 FQNEAQ (reference sequence). This CDR3 comprises 12 residues. Written as DNA, the CDR3 is TGTGCCAGCAGCGGCGATACCTACGAGCAGTACGTC. The encoded protein is CASSGDTYEQYV.

This clonotype was counted only a few times. This chain joins TRBV15 and TRBJ2-2; TRBD2 agrees at 13 bases. CDR3 length equals 18 residues. Germline-derived CDR1 and CDR2 are LNHNV and YYDKDF (reference sequence). The V segment lost 5 bases and the J segment 5 bases; nucleotides outside the gene matches: 11. CDR3 sequence: CATSGATSGGAWTGELFF. CDR3 coding DNA: TGTGCCACCAGCGGAGCTACTAGCGGGGGGGCCTGGACCGGGGAGCTGTTTTTT.